These 26 T cell receptor beta chains were all obtained from the same sample, sequenced in a study of blood T cell repertoires in COVID-19. Sequenced by immunoSEQ multiplex PCR; TCRdb stores in-frame clones only, minus some. The table includes approximately 220,000 clones, about 83% detected once. The source material was PBMCs or T cells enriched from blood (not recorded which). The origin of the receptors is a woman aged 40-49 years who had been exposed to COVID-19.

The rearrangement links TRBV20-1 to TRBJ2-2; tentatively, D is TRBD1 (6 bases). Germline CDR1 reads DFQATT; CDR2 reads SNEGSKA (reference sequence). V was clipped by 3 bases and J by 3 bases, with 11 bases between them. This CDR3 has 14 amino acids. DNA of the CDR3: TGCAGTGCTAGTAGGGACAAGTACACCGGGGAGCTGTTTTTT. It is translated as CSASRDKYTGELFF.

As DNA, the CDR3 is TGCGCCAGCAGCGGACAGGGTGGAAACACCATATATTTT. Amino acids: CASSGQGGNTIYF. The chain employs TRBV5-1 and TRBJ1-3, with 8 positions matching TRBD1. Unmatched junction bases numbered 0, after V lost 4 bases and J lost 3 bases. The CDR3 has 13 amino acids. In germline, CDR1 is SGHRS, CDR2 YFSETQ.

V and J are TRBV2 and TRBJ2-1; 9 positions agree with TRBD2. CDR3 size: 13 residues. V lost 5 bases to trimming and J lost 9 bases; unmatched junction nucleotides: 5. Germline values: CDR1 SNHLY, CDR2 FYNNEI. CDR3 bases: TGTGCCAGCAGTCGCGGGGGGGCCATTGAGCAGTTCTTC. Its translation: CASSRGGAIEQFF.

The rearrangement links TRBV7-3 to TRBJ1-1; D is possibly TRBD1 (6 bases). The CDR3 has 16 residues. Trimming removed 5 bases at V and 5 bases at J, with 21 bases between. CDR1 and CDR2 from the germline V gene are SGHTA and FQGTGA. In nucleotides, the CDR3 is TGTGCCAGCAGCCCTAAGGGGGAAGGAGGTCGGACTGAAGCTTTCTTT. As protein: CASSPKGEGGRTEAFF.

The chain is built from TRBV7-7 and TRBJ2-7; D is possibly TRBD2 (6 bases). The germline V and J ends were trimmed by 1 base and 9 bases, with 28 bases remaining between them. The CDR3 has 18 residues. Germline V gene lookup returns CDR1 SSHAT and CDR2 FNYEAQ (reference sequence). The CDR3 DNA reads TGTGCCAGCAGCTTAGAAGGAAGGAGGGTCACGGGTTTCGCCCCGCAGTACTTC. This gives the protein CASSLEGRRVTGFAPQYF.

The chain employs TRBV2 and TRBJ1-2, with a weak D call TRBD1 (5 bases). From germline, CDR1 is SNHLY and CDR2 FYNNEI. This CDR3 has 14 amino acids. V gave up 4 bases and J gave up 4 bases, with 13 bases separating them. CDR3 protein: CASSGQGDRYGYTF. CDR3 coding DNA: TGTGCCAGCAGTGGGCAGGGTGATCGCTATGGCTACACCTTC.

This clone was counted a single time. This chain uses TRBV6-2 or TRBV6-3 with TRBJ1-2; 9 bases are shared with TRBD1. After removal of 4 bases from V and 8 bases from J, the junction contained 5 bases not matched to a gene. Germline CDR1 MNHEY, CDR2 SVGEGT. This CDR3 contains 13 residues. The CDR3 loop is CASSSTGGKGYTF. CDR3 nucleotides: TGTGCCAGCAGTTCCACAGGGGGCAAAGGCTACACCTTC.

The V call is TRBV3-1 (or the pseudogene TRBV3-2), the J call TRBJ2-1; D may be TRBD2 (6 bases). Germline V gives CDR1 LGHDT, CDR2 YNNKEL (reference sequence). The CDR3 is made up of 16 amino acids. Trimming pared 1 base from V and 5 bases from J, leaving 15 bases between. DNA for the CDR3: TGTGCCAGCAGCCAAGGCGGGGTTTCACTTAACAATGAGCAGTTCTTC. Translating it yields CASSQGGVSLNNEQFF.

This clone was seen repeatedly, ten times or more. J is TRBJ2-7 and V is TRBV6-5; tentatively, D is TRBD2 (6 bases). The CDR3 is 15 residues long. Germline values: CDR1 MNHEY, CDR2 SVGAGI. Trimming cost V 6 bases and J 2 bases, with 17 bases left between them. As DNA, the CDR3 is TGTGCCAGCAGGAGGTCGGGACTTTCCACCTACGAGCAGTACTTC. This translates into CASRRSGLSTYEQYF.

J is TRBJ2-1 and V is TRBV2; D possibly corresponds to TRBD1 (6 bases). This CDR3 region has 13 residues. Germline V lookup: CDR1 SNHLY, CDR2 FYNNEI. Trimming stripped 9 bases from V and 5 bases from J, with 14 bases between. This CDR3 is CASGYRVDNEQFF. In DNA form, the CDR3 reads TGTGCCAGTGGGTACAGGGTAGACAATGAGCAGTTCTTC. Filled out from reference TRBV2 and TRBJ2-1, the complete variable domain reads EPEVTQTPSHQVTQMGQEVILRCVPISNHLYFYWYRQILGQKVEFLVSFYNNEISEKSEIFDDQFSVERPDGSNFTLKIRSTKLEDSAMYFCASGYRVDNEQFFGPGTRLTVL.

This clone was observed once. The chain is built from TRBV6-5 and TRBJ1-2; TRBD1 might be the D (6 bases). V was pared by 1 base and J by 7 bases, with 19 bases between. From germline, CDR1 is MNHEY and CDR2 SVGAGI. The CDR3 has 16 amino acids. The CDR3 nucleotides are TGTGCCAGCAGTTACTACAGCCTTACAGGGTTCGCTGGCTACACCTTC. Protein sequence: CASSYYSLTGFAGYTF.

This rearrangement joins TRBV5-5 to TRBJ2-2; 9 nucleotides align to TRBD1. CDR1 SGHKS and CDR2 YYEKEE come from the germline V gene (reference sequence). This CDR3 region has 15 residues. J gave up 5 bases and V 5 bases, and 7 bases lay outside the gene matches. The CDR3 sequence is CASRGTGGKTGELFF. CDR3 in DNA: TGTGCCAGCAGGGGCACAGGGGGCAAGACCGGGGAGCTGTTTTTT.

The gene calls are TRBV7-3 and TRBJ2-3; possible D gene TRBD2, 5 bases. This CDR3 has 14 residues. The germline CDR1 and CDR2 sequences are SGHTA and FQGTGA. V was trimmed by 5 bases and J by 3 bases, leaving 12 bases between them. CDR3 region: CASSPDPGTDTQYF. The CDR3 DNA follows: TGTGCCAGCAGCCCCGATCCGGGGACAGATACGCAGTATTTT. Complete variable domain (other parts from reference TRBV7-3 and TRBJ2-3): GAGVSQTPSNKVTEKGKYVELRCDPISGHTALYWYRQSLGQGPEFLIYFQGTGAADDSGLPNDRFFAVRPEGSVSTLKIQRTERGDSAVYLCASSPDPGTDTQYFGPGTRLTVL.

V usage is TRBV6-4 and J usage is TRBJ2-5, with 12 bases matching TRBD2. Germline lookup yields CDR1 MRHNA and CDR2 SNTAGT. The V and J ends lost 3 bases and 4 bases, in that order; junction bases with no gene match: 3. The CDR3 sequence is 15 residues long. CDR3: CASSELAGGGETQYF. DNA for the CDR3: TGTGCCAGCAGTGAACTAGCGGGGGGCGGAGAGACCCAGTACTTC.

The chain joins TRBV2 to TRBJ1-4; D remains unclear. This CDR3 contains 14 residues. V dropped 3 bases and J dropped 7 bases, with 12 bases sitting between them. The germline V gene has CDR1 SNHLY and CDR2 FYNNEI. The CDR3 is CASSDRQVGEKLFF. CDR3 DNA: TGTGCCAGCAGTGATCGTCAGGTCGGTGAAAAACTGTTTTTT.

This chain joins TRBV28 and TRBJ1-1; 7 bases match TRBD1. The CDR3 is 15 residues long. V trimming: 5 bases; J trimming: 1 base; junction bases outside the gene matches: 7. Germline V CDR1 and CDR2: MDHEN, SYDVKM. The DNA of the CDR3 is TGTGCCAGCAGTGCTTCGGACAGGAAGAACACTGAAGCTTTCTTT. Protein product: CASSASDRKNTEAFF.

The gene calls are TRBV9 and TRBJ2-2, with a tentative D call TRBD2 (6 bases). CDR3 length: 16 amino acids. V was shortened by 0 bases and J by 7 bases, with 16 bases between the two germline ends. Germline CDR1 SGDLS, CDR2 YYNGEE. CDR3 loop: CASSVVGGGTNGELFF. The CDR3 bases are TGTGCCAGCAGCGTAGTGGGAGGCGGGACGAACGGGGAGCTGTTTTTT. Together with reference TRBV9 and TRBJ2-2, the CDR3 gives the full variable domain: DSGVTQTPKHLITATGQRVTLRCSPRSGDLSVYWYQQSLDQGLQFLIQYYNGEERAKGNILERFSAQQFPDLHSELNLSSLELGDSALYFCASSVVGGGTNGELFFGEGSRLTVL.

V is TRBV19 and J is TRBJ1-1, with TRBD1 matching 8 bases. CDR3 length: 18 residues. With 5 bases clipped from V and 1 base from J, the junction kept 15 bases outside the gene matches. From germline, CDR1 is LNHDA and CDR2 SQIVND (reference sequence). The DNA of the CDR3 is TGTGCCAGTAGTCCCGAAGACAGGGGCCCAACCAAGAACACTGAAGCTTTCTTT. This translates into CASSPEDRGPTKNTEAFF.

Concerning this clone itself: An end of the junction differs from the germline gene, which may be a read error. CDR3 residues: CASSSLGDRSKDTQYF. DNA of the CDR3: TGTGCCAGCAGCTCGCTAGGGGACAGGAGCAAAGATACGCAGTATTTT. V usage is TRBV28 and J usage is TRBJ2-3; 8 nucleotides align to TRBD1. CDR1 and CDR2 from the germline V gene are MDHEN and SYDVKM. The length of the CDR3 is 16 residues.

The chain is built from TRBV3-1 (or the pseudogene TRBV3-2) and TRBJ2-1, with D perhaps matching TRBD2 (5 bases). The CDR3 contains 16 residues. With 4 bases removed from V and 2 bases from J, the gap between germline ends came to 15 bases. The germline V gene has CDR1 LGHDT and CDR2 YNNKEL (reference sequence). This CDR3 is CASSPPPGDTYNEQFF. CDR3 in DNA: TGTGCCAGCAGCCCTCCTCCCGGGGATACCTACAATGAGCAGTTCTTC.

The CDR3 region is CASSQEQARDEQFF. For the CDR3, the DNA is TGTGCCAGCAGCCAAGAACAGGCCCGGGATGAGCAGTTCTTC. The chain carries TRBV4-2 and TRBJ2-1; TRBD1 is a possible D gene (5 bases). Trimming removed 0 bases from V and 8 bases from J, with 11 bases in between. The CDR3 runs 14 residues. CDR1 is LGHNA, CDR2 YNFKEQ, per germline.

The V gene is TRBV25-1, the J gene TRBJ2-3; TRBD2 aligns across 8 bases. The CDR3 totals 15 residues. The germline V gene has CDR1 MGHDK and CDR2 SYGVNS. Losses at the gene ends were 3 bases for V and 1 base for J; bases not matched to a gene: 3. The CDR3 DNA is TGTGCCAGCAGTGACTCACTAGCGGGCACAGATACGCAGTATTTT. As protein: CASSDSLAGTDTQYF.

DNA of the CDR3: TGTGCCAGCAGCTTAGTTTGGCAGGATAGCTCCTACAATGAGCAGTTCTTC. It yields the protein CASSLVWQDSSYNEQFF. The J gene is TRBJ2-1, the V gene TRBV7-9; the D is unclear. This CDR3 spans 17 amino acids. Trimming pared 1 base from V and 0 bases from J, leaving 13 bases between. The germline V gene encodes CDR1 SEHNR and CDR2 FQNEAQ (reference sequence).

The chain joins TRBV28 to TRBJ1-6, with no clear D. Trimming took off 8 bases at V and 8 bases at J, with 7 bases between the two ends. The CDR3 covers 11 residues. Germline assignment: CDR1 MDHEN and CDR2 SYDVKM. This CDR3 is CASSLDSPLHF. The DNA of the CDR3 is TGTGCCAGCTCTCTTGATTCACCCCTCCACTTT.

The chain combines TRBV12-5 with TRBJ2-1; 15 bases align to TRBD2. The CDR3 extends over 14 amino acids. CDR1 and CDR2 from the germline V gene are LGHNT and FRNRAP. J was trimmed by 14 bases and V by 4 bases; bases with no gene match: 6. CDR3 sequence (DNA): TGTGCTAGTGGTTCAGGACTAGCGGGGGGGCCCAAGTTCTTC. Its protein is CASGSGLAGGPKFF. The full variable domain, rest sourced from reference TRBV12-5 and TRBJ2-1, is DARVTQTPRHKVTEMGQEVTMRCQPILGHNTVFWYRQTMMQGLELLAYFRNRAPLDDSGMPKDRFSAEMPDATLATLKIQPSEPRDSAVYFCASGSGLAGGPKFFGPGTRLTVL.

The chain employs TRBV14 and TRBJ1-2; D may be TRBD1 (6 bases). V dropped 1 base and J dropped 5 bases, with 14 bases sitting between them. The CDR3 has 15 residues. Germline V gene sequence: CDR1 SGHDN, CDR2 FVKESK. CDR3 sequence (DNA): TGTGCCAGCAGCCAAGGTGGGACATATAAGTATGGCTACACCTTC. Translated: CASSQGGTYKYGYTF.